This T cell receptor beta chain was obtained from a study of shared clonotypes between healthy human individuals. Germline V gives CDR1 GTSNPN, CDR2 SVGIG (reference sequence). The CDR3 has 14 amino acids. With V trimmed by 1 base and J by 5 bases, 5 bases remained unmatched. Whole-study results and caveats: The small donor group covered limited genetic and exposure diversity. Rarefaction analysis demonstrated incomplete sorted-subset sequencing notwithstanding large depth. When naive CD4 clonotypes were compared across a few donors, about 4.9% were shared.

An even split of each subset's genomic DNA across several immunoSEQ plates was performed. Assay used: immunoSEQ multiplex PCR; TCRdb lists only in-frame clones, some missing. The sample contains approximately 320,000 clones, 74% of which appear only once. A word on this clone: What it recognizes is unknown. The same CDR3 arises from other DNA sequences in this sample as well.

The sequence was collected from a man aged 25 to 40 in good health. Sequenced material: memory CD4+ T cells sorted from blood. Subset specified: CD45RA-negative fraction. The rearrangement links TRBV30 to TRBJ1-5; 7 bases agree with TRBD1. CDR3 DNA: TGTGCCTGGAGTGCTCGACAGGGTGATCAGCCCCAGCATTTT. Encoded protein: CAWSARQGDQPQHF.